The rows below give T cell receptor beta chains drawn from one sample of a study of vaccination and CD4 T cells after COVID-19. Antigens of these TCRs are unknown. TCRdb recomputed calls from the PCR reads with MiXCR, one row per CDR3 protein. The data contain 20,000 or so distinct CDR3 sequences, about 23% of them seen just once; the ten biggest clones take up almost 8%. The sample consisted of cultured CD4+ T cells from blood. Every receptor here comes from a human donor with COVID-19. Both conserved end residues are part of each CDR3. The D gene is left open where the match is weak. Clone size is not always given. Where it is, it says once, few, many or a class for expanded clones.

TRBV27	few	-	TRBJ2-1	TGTGCCAGCAGTTCCTCGGGTAGGGATGCGCAGTTCTTC	CASSSSGRDAQFF
TRBV6-2/TRBV6-3	few	TRBD2	TRBJ2-7	TGTGCCAGCAGTCCCAGCGGGGGAAGCTCCTACGAGCAGTACTTC	CASSPSGGSSYEQYF
TRBV6-1	few	-	TRBJ1-5	TGTGCCAGCAGAAGGGACAACGGCAATCAGCCCCAGCATTTT	CASRRDNGNQPQHF
TRBV5-1	once	-	TRBJ2-1	TGCGCCAGCAGCTTGAGAGGGGAGGCTTACAATGAGCAGTTCTTC	CASSLRGEAYNEQFF
TRBV6-5	-	-	TRBJ2-7	TGTGCCAGCAGTTACGAGGACCTACGCTCCTACGAGCAGTACTTC	CASSYEDLRSYEQYF
TRBV19	-	-	TRBJ2-3	TGTGCCAGTAGTACCCGACAGGGCACAGATACGCAGTATTTT	CASSTRQGTDTQYF
TRBV12-3/TRBV12-4	few	-	TRBJ1-2	TGTGCCAGCAGCCCCAGGAGGGGCAACTATGGCTACACCTTC	CASSPRRGNYGYTF
TRBV20-1	medium-sized	TRBD2	TRBJ2-5	TGCAGTGCTAGCCCCCCTGGACTAGCGGGGGGGCTCGGGACCCAGTACTTC	CSASPPGLAGGLGTQYF
TRBV2	-	-	TRBJ1-5	TGTGCCAGCAGCCCGAGACAGGACCATCAGCCCCAGCATTTT	CASSPRQDHQPQHF
TRBV20-1	few	-	TRBJ1-5	TGCAGTGCTAGAGATGGGGGGGCTTTCGTGAATCAGCCCCAGCATTTT	CSARDGGAFVNQPQHF
TRBV5-8	-	-	TRBJ1-6	TGTGCCAGCAGCTTGTATCAGGGAGGTAATTCACCCCTCCACTTT	CASSLYQGGNSPLHF
TRBV6-1	-	-	TRBJ2-3	TGTGCCAGCAGTCCGGGCCTACAAAGTGGCACAGATACGCAGTATTTT	CASSPGLQSGTDTQYF
TRBV11-3	few	-	TRBJ1-3	TGTGCCAGCAGCCGGGGGGCAGGAAACTCTGGAAACACCATATATTTT	CASSRGAGNSGNTIYF
TRBV12-3/TRBV12-4	-	-	TRBJ1-6	TGTGCCAGCAGCCGATCACAGGGATTCAGAATCAATTCACCCCTCCACTTT	CASSRSQGFRINSPLHF
TRBV10-3	medium-sized	TRBD1	TRBJ1-1	TGTGCCATCAGGACGGGGACAGGGCGGGTTAACACTGAAGCTTTCTTT	CAIRTGTGRVNTEAFF
TRBV2	-	TRBD1	TRBJ2-1	TGTGCCAGCACCGCGGACAGGGGCCATGAGCAGTTCTTC	CASTADRGHEQFF
TRBV6-1	medium-sized	-	TRBJ1-5	TGTGCCAGCAGTGAAGCCGTAGTAAATCAGCCCCAGCATTTT	CASSEAVVNQPQHF
TRBV7-8	few	TRBD1	TRBJ2-1	TGTGCCAGCAGCTTGACAGGGGGCGCACGGTATGAGCAGTTCTTC	CASSLTGGARYEQFF
TRBV7-2	-	TRBD1	TRBJ1-1	TGTGCCAGCAGCCAGACAGGGATGATCGCTTTCTTT	CASSQTGMIAFF
TRBV12-3/TRBV12-4	-	-	TRBJ1-2	TGTGCCAGCACCCCGGGACTCCACGGCCGCGGCTACACCTTC	CASTPGLHGRGYTF
TRBV5-1	-	-	TRBJ2-7	TGCGCCAGCAGCGCACAGACATACTCCTACGAGCAGTACTTC	CASSAQTYSYEQYF
TRBV12-5	-	-	TRBJ1-5	TGTGCTAGTGGTTTGGTAATAATGGGCAGGGACCAGCCCCAGCATTTT	CASGLVIMGRDQPQHF
TRBV2	once	TRBD2	TRBJ2-7	TGTGCCAGCATGAGCGGGGGGCTCTACGAGCAGTACTTC	CASMSGGLYEQYF
TRBV6-5	few	TRBD1	TRBJ2-7	TGTGCCAGCAGTTACACCGGACAGGGGGGGTCCTACGAGCAGTACTTC	CASSYTGQGGSYEQYF
TRBV7-9	medium-sized	-	TRBJ1-5	TGTGCCAGCAGCTACGGGTCGGGGGGGAATCAGCCCCAGCATTTT	CASSYGSGGNQPQHF
TRBV20-1	few	-	TRBJ2-2	TGCAGTGCTAGAGATGTAGGGGCCGGGGCCGGGGAGCTGTTTTTT	CSARDVGAGAGELFF
TRBV20-1	few	TRBD2	TRBJ2-3	TGCAGTGCTAGCCTTATTGGGACTAGCGGGGGATACAACACAGATACGCAGTATTTT	CSASLIGTSGGYNTDTQYF
TRBV7-6	few	TRBD1	TRBJ2-3	TGTGCCAGCAGCTTACCCCTGACAGGGTCGGATACGCAGTATTTT	CASSLPLTGSDTQYF
TRBV6-1	-	-	TRBJ2-4	TGTGCCAGCAGTGGTTTAGCCAAAAACATTCAGTACTTC	CASSGLAKNIQYF
TRBV7-9	few	-	TRBJ1-4	TGTGCCAGCAGCTTAGCGGCGGCGGGGGCTAACGAAAAACTGTTTTTT	CASSLAAAGANEKLFF
TRBV4-1	few	TRBD1	TRBJ1-1	TGCGCCAGCAGCCAAGGGGAGGGGGCGAGAACTGAAGCTTTCTTT	CASSQGEGARTEAFF
TRBV4-2	-	-	TRBJ1-3	TGTGCCAGCAGCCAAATCACAGGGAGCTCTGGAAACACCATATATTTT	CASSQITGSSGNTIYF
TRBV6-1	few	-	TRBJ2-1	TGTGCCAGCAGTGATGGCTCGGTCCAAAACAATGAGCAGTTCTTC	CASSDGSVQNNEQFF
TRBV27	-	TRBD1	TRBJ1-1	TGTGCCAGCAGGGGACAGGGGAACACTGAAGCTTTCTTT	CASRGQGNTEAFF
TRBV28	few	TRBD1	TRBJ1-5	TGTGCCAGTCAAGGGGGCTTCGGCAATCAGCCCCAGCATTTT	CASQGGFGNQPQHF
TRBV5-1	-	-	TRBJ1-2	TGCGCCAGCAGCCCGGAATTTACAGTCAACTATGGCTACACCTTC	CASSPEFTVNYGYTF
TRBV18	-	-	TRBJ1-2	TGTGCCAGCGGACAAGAAGGGGGGTATGGCTACACCTTC	CASGQEGGYGYTF
TRBV20-1	-	-	TRBJ1-5	TGCAGTGCTATTAGTCGGATCGGCAATCAGCCCCAGCATTTT	CSAISRIGNQPQHF
TRBV20-1	-	-	TRBJ2-1	TGCAGTGCCCGGACGACTAATGAGCAGTTCTTC	CSARTTNEQFF
TRBV2	-	-	TRBJ1-4	TGTGCCACCCGGGGCACAGGTAATGAAAAACTGTTTTTT	CATRGTGNEKLFF
TRBV5-4	-	TRBD1	TRBJ2-7	TGTGCCAGCAGCTTGGGACAGGGGGGTGCTGGCGAGCAGTACTTC	CASSLGQGGAGEQYF
TRBV20-1	medium-sized	TRBD1	TRBJ1-1	TGCAGTGCTAGACCAAGGAGGACAGGGGGCAGGAACACTGAAGCTTTCTTT	CSARPRRTGGRNTEAFF
TRBV10-1	medium-sized	-	TRBJ1-5	TGCGCCAGTCATTGCAGTGACGGTGGTGCAAGCAATCAGCCCCAGCATTTT	CASHCSDGGASNQPQHF
TRBV7-2	few	TRBD2	TRBJ2-7	TGTGCCAGCAGCCGCGTGACTAGCGGAAGCTCCTACGAGCAGTACTTC	CASSRVTSGSSYEQYF
TRBV10-3	few	TRBD2	TRBJ2-3	TGTGCCATCAAGGGAAGCGGGGGTGGCACAGATACGCAGTATTTT	CAIKGSGGGTDTQYF
TRBV15	medium-sized	-	TRBJ2-3	TGTGCCACCAGCAGGGGCGGGCGGAGCACAGATACGCAGTATTTT	CATSRGGRSTDTQYF
TRBV28	-	-	TRBJ2-7	TGTGCCAGCAGTTTACTCGCAGGAGCCTACGAGCAGTACTTC	CASSLLAGAYEQYF
TRBV11-2	medium-sized	-	TRBJ1-2	TGTGCCAGCAGCTTTGCAGATAACTATGGCTACACCTTC	CASSFADNYGYTF
TRBV4-1	few	-	TRBJ1-1	TGCGCCAGCAGCCATAGGGCTGAAGCTTTCTTT	CASSHRAEAFF
TRBV15	medium-sized	-	TRBJ1-5	TGTGCCACCAGCAGAGAGGGGGGAGTAGAGCAGCCCCAGCATTTT	CATSREGGVEQPQHF
TRBV7-2	-	TRBD2	TRBJ2-5	TGTGCCAGCAGCTTAAATCTCGGACTAGCGGGGGAGACCCAGTACTTC	CASSLNLGLAGETQYF
TRBV24-1	-	TRBD1	TRBJ2-5	TGTGCCACCAGTGATTCAACCCGACAGGGGCAGCGTGGAGAGACCCAGTACTTC	CATSDSTRQGQRGETQYF
TRBV5-4	-	-	TRBJ2-5	TGTGCCAGCAGTGGACAGTTCGAGACCCAGTACTTC	CASSGQFETQYF